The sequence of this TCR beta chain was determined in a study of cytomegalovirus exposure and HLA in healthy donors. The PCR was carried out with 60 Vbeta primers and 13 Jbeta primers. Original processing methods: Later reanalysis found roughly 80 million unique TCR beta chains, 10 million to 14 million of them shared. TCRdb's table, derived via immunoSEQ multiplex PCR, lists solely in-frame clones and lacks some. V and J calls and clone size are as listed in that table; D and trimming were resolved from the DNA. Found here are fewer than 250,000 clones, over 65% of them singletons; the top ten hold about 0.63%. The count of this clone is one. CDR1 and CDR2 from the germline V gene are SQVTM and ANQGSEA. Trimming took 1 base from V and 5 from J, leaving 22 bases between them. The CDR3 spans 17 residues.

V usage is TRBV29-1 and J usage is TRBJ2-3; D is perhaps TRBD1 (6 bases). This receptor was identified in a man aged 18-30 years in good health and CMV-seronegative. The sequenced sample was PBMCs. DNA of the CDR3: TGCAGCGTTGAAGTGGAGCTTCCCGGGACATACGAAGATACGCAGTATTTT. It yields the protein CSVEVELPGTYEDTQYF.